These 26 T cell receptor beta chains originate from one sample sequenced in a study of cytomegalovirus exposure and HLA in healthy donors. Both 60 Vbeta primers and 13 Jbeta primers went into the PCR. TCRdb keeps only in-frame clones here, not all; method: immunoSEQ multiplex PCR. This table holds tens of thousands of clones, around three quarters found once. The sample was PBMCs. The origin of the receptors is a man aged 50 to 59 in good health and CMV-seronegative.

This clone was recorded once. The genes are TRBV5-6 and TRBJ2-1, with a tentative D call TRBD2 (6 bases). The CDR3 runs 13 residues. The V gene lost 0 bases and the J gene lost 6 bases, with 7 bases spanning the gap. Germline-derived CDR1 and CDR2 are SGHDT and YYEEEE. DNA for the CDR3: TGTGCCAGCAGCTTGGTTAGCGGCAATGAGCAGTTCTTC. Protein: CASSLVSGNEQFF.

The CDR3 DNA reads TGCGCCAGCAGCGCGGGACTAGCGGGGTCCTCGGCCGGGGAGCTGTTTTTT. Its protein is CASSAGLAGSSAGELFF. This chain joins TRBV5-1 and TRBJ2-2, with 13 bases aligning to TRBD2. Germline-derived CDR1 and CDR2 are SGHRS and YFSETQ. This CDR3 is 17 amino acids long. With V trimmed by 4 bases and J by 6 bases, 9 bases remained unmatched.

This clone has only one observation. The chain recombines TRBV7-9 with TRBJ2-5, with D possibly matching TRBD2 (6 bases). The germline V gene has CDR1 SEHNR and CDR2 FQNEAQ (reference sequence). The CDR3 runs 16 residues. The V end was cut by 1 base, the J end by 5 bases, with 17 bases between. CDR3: CASSLVRPRGGETQYF. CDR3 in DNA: TGTGCCAGCAGCTTAGTCCGGCCCCGTGGAGGGGAGACCCAGTACTTC.

CDR3: CASSLLTSYEQYF. The DNA for the CDR3 is TGTGCCAGCAGCCTCTTGACATCTTACGAGCAGTACTTC. The V and J genes are TRBV5-8 and TRBJ2-7, with D uncertain. Per the germline V gene, CDR1 is SGHTS and CDR2 is YDEGEE. Deletions cut 4 bases from V and 4 bases from J, with 12 bases between. This CDR3 region has 13 residues.

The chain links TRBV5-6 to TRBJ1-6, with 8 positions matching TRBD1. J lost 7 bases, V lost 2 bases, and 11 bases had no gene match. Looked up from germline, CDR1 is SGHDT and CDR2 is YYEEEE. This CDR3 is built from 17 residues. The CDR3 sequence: CASSFLGAGGWNSPLHF. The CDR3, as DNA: TGTGCCAGCAGCTTCTTGGGTGCAGGGGGCTGGAATTCACCCCTCCACTTT.

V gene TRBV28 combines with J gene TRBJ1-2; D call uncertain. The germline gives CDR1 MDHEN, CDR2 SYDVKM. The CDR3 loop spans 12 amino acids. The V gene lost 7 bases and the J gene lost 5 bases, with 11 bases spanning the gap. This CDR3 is CASKAGVYGYTF. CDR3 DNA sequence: TGTGCCAGCAAGGCCGGAGTTTATGGCTACACCTTC.

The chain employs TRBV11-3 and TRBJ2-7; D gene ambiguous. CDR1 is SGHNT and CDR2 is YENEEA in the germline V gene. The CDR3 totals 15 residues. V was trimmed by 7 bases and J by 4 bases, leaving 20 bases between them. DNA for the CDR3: TGTGCCAGCATCCTCCCGTTTAGTCCAGGATACGAGCAGTACTTC. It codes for CASILPFSPGYEQYF.

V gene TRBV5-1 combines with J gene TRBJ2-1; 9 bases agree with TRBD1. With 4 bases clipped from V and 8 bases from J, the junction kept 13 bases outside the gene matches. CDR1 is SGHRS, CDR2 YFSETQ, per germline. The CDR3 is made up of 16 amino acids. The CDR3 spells CASSQGTGQGRYEQFF. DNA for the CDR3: TGCGCCAGCAGCCAGGGGACGGGACAGGGTAGGTATGAGCAGTTCTTC.

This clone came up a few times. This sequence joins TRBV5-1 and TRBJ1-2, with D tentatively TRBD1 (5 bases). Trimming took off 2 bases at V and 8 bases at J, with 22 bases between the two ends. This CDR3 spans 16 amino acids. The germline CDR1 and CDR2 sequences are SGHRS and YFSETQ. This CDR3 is CASSFGGLVQGGGYTF. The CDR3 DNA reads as TGCGCCAGCAGCTTTGGGGGTCTAGTCCAGGGAGGAGGCTACACCTTC.

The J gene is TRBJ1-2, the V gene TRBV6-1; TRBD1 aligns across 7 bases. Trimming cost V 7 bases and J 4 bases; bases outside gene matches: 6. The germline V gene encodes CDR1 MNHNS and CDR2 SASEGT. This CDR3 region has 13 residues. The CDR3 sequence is CASTAGTVYGYTF. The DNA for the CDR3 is TGTGCCAGCACCGCGGGGACAGTCTATGGCTACACCTTC.

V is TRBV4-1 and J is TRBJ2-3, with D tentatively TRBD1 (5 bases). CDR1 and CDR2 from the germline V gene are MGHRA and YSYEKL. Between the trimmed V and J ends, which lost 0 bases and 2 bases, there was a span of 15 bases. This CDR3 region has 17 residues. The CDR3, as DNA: TGCGCCAGCAGCCAAGAACGCTTTCAGGGTCTCACAGATACGCAGTATTTT. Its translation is CASSQERFQGLTDTQYF.

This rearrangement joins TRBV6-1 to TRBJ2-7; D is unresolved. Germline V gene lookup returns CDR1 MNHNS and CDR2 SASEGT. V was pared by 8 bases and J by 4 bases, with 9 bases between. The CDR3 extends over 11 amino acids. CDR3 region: CASAILYEQYF. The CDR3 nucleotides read TGTGCCAGCGCTATTTTATACGAGCAGTACTTC.

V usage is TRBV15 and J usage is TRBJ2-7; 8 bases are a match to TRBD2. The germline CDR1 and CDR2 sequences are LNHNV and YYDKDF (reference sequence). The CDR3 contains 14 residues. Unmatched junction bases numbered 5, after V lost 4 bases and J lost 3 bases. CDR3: CATSTGLAIYEQYF. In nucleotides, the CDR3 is TGTGCCACCAGCACCGGACTAGCTATCTACGAGCAGTACTTC.

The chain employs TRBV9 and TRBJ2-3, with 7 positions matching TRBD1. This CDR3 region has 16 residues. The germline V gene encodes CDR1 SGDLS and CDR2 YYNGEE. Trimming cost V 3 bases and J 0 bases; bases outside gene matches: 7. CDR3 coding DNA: TGTGCCAGCAGCGAAAGACAGGGAAGCAGCACAGATACGCAGTATTTT. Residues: CASSERQGSSTDTQYF.

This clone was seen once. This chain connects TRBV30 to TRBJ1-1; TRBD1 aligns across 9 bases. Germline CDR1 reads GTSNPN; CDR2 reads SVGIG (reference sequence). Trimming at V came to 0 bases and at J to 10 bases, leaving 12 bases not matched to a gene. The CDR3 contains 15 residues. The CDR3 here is CAWSVFGQGTRVAFF. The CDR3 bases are TGTGCCTGGAGTGTCTTCGGACAGGGGACACGGGTAGCTTTCTTT.

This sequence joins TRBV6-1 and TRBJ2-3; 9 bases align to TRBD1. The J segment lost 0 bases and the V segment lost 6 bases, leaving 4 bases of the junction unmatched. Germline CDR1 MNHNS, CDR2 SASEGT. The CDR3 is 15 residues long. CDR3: CASSRTGESTDTQYF. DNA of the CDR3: TGTGCCAGCAGCCGGACAGGGGAGAGCACAGATACGCAGTATTTT.

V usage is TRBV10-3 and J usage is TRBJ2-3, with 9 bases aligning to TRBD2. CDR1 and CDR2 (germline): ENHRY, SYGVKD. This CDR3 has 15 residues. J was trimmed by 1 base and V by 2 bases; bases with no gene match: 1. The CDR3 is CAISEASGGTDTQYF. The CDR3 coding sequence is TGTGCCATCAGTGAGGCTAGCGGGGGCACAGATACGCAGTATTTT.

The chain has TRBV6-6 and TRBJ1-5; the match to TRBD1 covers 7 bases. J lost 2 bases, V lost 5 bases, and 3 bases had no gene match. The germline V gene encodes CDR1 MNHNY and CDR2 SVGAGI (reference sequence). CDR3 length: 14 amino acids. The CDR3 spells CASSPTGGNQPQHF. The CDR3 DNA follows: TGTGCCAGCAGTCCAACAGGGGGCAATCAGCCCCAGCATTTT.

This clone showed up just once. Here the CDR3 reads CASSLDQEGYTF. The CDR3 region has the DNA TGCGCCAGCAGCTTGGATCAGGAAGGCTACACCTTC. The chain joins TRBV5-1 to TRBJ1-2; D remains unclear. CDR1 and CDR2 from the germline V gene are SGHRS and YFSETQ. Deletions cut 0 bases from V and 8 bases from J, with 8 bases between. The CDR3 extends over 12 amino acids. Drawing the rest from reference TRBV5-1 and TRBJ1-2, the complete variable domain is KAGVTQTPRYLIKTRGQQVTLSCSPISGHRSVSWYQQTPGQGLQFLFEYFSETQRNKGNFPGRFSGRQFSNSRSEMNVSTLELGDSALYLCASSLDQEGYTFGSGTRLTVV.

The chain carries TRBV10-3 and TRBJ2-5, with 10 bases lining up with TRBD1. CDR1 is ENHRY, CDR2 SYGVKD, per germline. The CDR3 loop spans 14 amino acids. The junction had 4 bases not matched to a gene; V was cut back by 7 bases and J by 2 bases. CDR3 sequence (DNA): TGTGCCATCAAACCGGGACAGGGGCAAGAGACCCAGTACTTC. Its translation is CAIKPGQGQETQYF.

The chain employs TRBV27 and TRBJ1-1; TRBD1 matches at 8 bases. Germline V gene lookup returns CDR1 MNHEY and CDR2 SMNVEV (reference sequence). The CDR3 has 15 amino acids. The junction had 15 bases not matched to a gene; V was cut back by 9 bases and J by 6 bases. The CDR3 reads CASNGRGQGSSEAFF. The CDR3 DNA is TGTGCCAGTAACGGTCGCGGACAGGGAAGTTCTGAAGCTTTCTTT.

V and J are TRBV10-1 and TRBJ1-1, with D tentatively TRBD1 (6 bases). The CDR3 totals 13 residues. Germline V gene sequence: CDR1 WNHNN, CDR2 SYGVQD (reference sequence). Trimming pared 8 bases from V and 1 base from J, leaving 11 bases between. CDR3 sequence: CASSGQQNTEAFF. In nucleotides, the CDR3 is TGCGCCAGCTCTGGACAGCAGAACACTGAAGCTTTCTTT.

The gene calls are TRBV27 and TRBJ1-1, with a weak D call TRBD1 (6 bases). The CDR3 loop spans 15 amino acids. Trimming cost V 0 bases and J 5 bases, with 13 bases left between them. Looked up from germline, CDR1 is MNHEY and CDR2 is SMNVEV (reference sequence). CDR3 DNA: TGTGCCAGCAGTTTATCGAGGCAGGGGAAGACTGAAGCTTTCTTT. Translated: CASSLSRQGKTEAFF.

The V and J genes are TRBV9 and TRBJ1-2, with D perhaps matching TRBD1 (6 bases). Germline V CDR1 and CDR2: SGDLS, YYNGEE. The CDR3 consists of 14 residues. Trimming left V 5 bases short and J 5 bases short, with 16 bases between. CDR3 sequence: CASRKGGGEYGYTF. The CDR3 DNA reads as TGTGCCAGCAGAAAAGGGGGAGGGGAATATGGCTACACCTTC.

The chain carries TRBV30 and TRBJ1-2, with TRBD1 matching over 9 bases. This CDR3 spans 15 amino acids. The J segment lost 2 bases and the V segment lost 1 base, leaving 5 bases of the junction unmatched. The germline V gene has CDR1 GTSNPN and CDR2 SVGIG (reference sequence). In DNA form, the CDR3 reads TGTGCCTGGAGTGGTAAACAGGGGGCCAACTATGGCTACACCTTC. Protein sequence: CAWSGKQGANYGYTF.

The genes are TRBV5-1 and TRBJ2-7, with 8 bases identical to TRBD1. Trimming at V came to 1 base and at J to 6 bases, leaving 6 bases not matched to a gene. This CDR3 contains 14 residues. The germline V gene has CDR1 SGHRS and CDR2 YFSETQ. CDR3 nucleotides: TGCGCCAGCAGCTTGTCAGGGGGCCCTACCGAGCAGTACTTC. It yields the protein CASSLSGGPTEQYF.